What follows are 6 T cell receptor beta chains derived from one specimen sequenced in a study of blood T cells in healthy people across ages. PCR was performed a second time for about 7 to 12 cycles using a sample-barcoded 5' primer and a J-beta primer mix. Using its own MiXCR run on the 5' RACE reads, TCRdb lists one record per CDR3 protein. The table records 650,000 to 900,000 distinct CDR3 sequences, 62% of them present only once. The sequenced material came from blood. These receptors were obtained from a man under 40 in good health.

This rearrangement joins TRBV9 to TRBJ2-6, with 10 bases fitting TRBD1. V was clipped by 3 bases and J by 0 bases; unmatched bases: 9. The CDR3 contains 19 residues. Looked up from germline, CDR1 is SGDLS and CDR2 is YYNGEE. The CDR3 DNA is TGTGCCAGCAGCGCGGGACAGGGGTTGTTTCACTCTGGGGCCAACGTCCTGACTTTC. Amino acids: CASSAGQGLFHSGANVLTF.

This clonotype was seen at least ten times. This sequence joins TRBV3-1 and TRBJ2-7, with D uncertain. The CDR3 is made up of 13 amino acids. Germline V gene data show CDR1 as LGHDT and CDR2 as YNNKEL (reference sequence). V lost 0 bases to trimming and J lost 3 bases, with 6 bases between them. This CDR3 reads CASSQDHFYEQYF. CDR3 DNA: TGTGCCAGCAGCCAAGATCACTTCTACGAGCAGTACTTC.

The rearrangement joins TRBV29-1 to TRBJ2-7; D may correspond to TRBD1 or TRBD2 (5 bases each). V was shortened by 6 bases and J by 3 bases, with 21 bases between the two germline ends. This CDR3 comprises 15 residues. From germline, CDR1 is SQVTM and CDR2 ANQGSEA. DNA of the CDR3: TGCAGCGTGGGGGATAATGTAGCAGGTCACTACGAGCAGTACTTC. It codes for CSVGDNVAGHYEQYF.

This clonotype was found once. The V call is TRBV3-1, the J call TRBJ2-7; TRBD1 aligns across 8 bases. The last part of the DNA fits TRBJ2-5 better; the J call may be wrong. CDR1 and CDR2 from the germline V gene are LGHDT and YNNKEL (reference sequence). The CDR3 length is 17 residues. This CDR3 is CASSPLDRDVDGETQYF. CDR3 nucleotides: TGTGCCAGCAGCCCCCTGGACAGGGATGTAGACGGTGAGACCCAGTACTTC.

J is TRBJ1-6 and V is TRBV9; D is undetermined. The CDR3 totals 17 residues. The germline V gene encodes CDR1 SGDLS and CDR2 YYNGEE. The V end lost 3 bases, the J end lost 2 bases, and 15 bases lay between the germline ends. CDR3 residues: CASSGSDGRTYNSPLHF. The CDR3 nucleotides are TGTGCCAGCAGCGGTTCCGACGGGAGGACCTATAATTCACCCCTCCACTTT. The whole variable domain, filled in from reference TRBV9 and TRBJ1-6, reads DSGVTQTPKHLITATGQRVTLRCSPRSGDLSVYWYQQSLDQGLQFLIQYYNGEERAKGNILERFSAQQFPDLHSELNLSSLELGDSALYFCASSGSDGRTYNSPLHFGNGTRLTVT.

This clonotype was counted a few times. The chain is built from TRBV11-2 and TRBJ2-5; the D is unclear. This CDR3 comprises 13 residues. Trimming cost V 5 bases and J 11 bases, with 18 bases left between them. Germline V lookup: CDR1 SGHAT, CDR2 FQNNGV. CDR3 protein: CASSLGRNNEQYF. CDR3 nucleotide sequence: TGTGCCAGCAGCCTAGGGCGGAACAATGAGCAGTACTTC.